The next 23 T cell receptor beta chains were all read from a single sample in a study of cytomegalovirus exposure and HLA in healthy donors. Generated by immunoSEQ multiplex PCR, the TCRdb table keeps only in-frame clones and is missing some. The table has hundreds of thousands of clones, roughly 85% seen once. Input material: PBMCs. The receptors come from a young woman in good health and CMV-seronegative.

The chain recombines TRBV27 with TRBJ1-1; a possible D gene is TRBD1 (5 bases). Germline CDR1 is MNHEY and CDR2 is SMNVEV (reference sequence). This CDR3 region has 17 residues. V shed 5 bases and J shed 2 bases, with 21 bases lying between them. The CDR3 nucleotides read TGTGCCAGCAGTGCGGCAGGGAGTACGGGGGACAACACTGAAGCTTTCTTT. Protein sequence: CASSAAGSTGDNTEAFF.

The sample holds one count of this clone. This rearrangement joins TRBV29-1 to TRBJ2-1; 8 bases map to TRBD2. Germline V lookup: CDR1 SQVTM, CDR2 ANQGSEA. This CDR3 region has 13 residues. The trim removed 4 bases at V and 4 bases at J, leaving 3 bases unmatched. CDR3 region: CSVAGGIYNEQFF. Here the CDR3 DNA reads TGCAGCGTTGCGGGGGGGATTTACAATGAGCAGTTCTTC.

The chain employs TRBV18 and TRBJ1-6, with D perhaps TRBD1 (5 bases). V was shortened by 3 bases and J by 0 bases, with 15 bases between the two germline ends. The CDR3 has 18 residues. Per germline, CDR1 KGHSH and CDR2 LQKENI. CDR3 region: CASSPRDRGSSYNSPLHF. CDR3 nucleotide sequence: TGTGCCAGCTCACCGCGGGACCGGGGAAGCTCCTATAATTCACCCCTCCACTTT.

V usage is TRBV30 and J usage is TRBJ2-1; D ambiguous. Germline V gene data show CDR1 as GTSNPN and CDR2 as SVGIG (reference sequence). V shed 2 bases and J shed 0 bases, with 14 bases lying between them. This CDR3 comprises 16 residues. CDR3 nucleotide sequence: TGTGCCTGGAGTTCTTCCCTTTCGAGCTCCTACAATGAGCAGTTCTTC. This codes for CAWSSSLSSSYNEQFF.

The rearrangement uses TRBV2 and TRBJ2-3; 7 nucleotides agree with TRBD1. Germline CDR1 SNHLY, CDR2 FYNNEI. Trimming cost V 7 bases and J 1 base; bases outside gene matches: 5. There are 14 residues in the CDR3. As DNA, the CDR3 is TGTGCCAGCACCCCGACAGGGCGCACAGATACGCAGTATTTT. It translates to CASTPTGRTDTQYF.

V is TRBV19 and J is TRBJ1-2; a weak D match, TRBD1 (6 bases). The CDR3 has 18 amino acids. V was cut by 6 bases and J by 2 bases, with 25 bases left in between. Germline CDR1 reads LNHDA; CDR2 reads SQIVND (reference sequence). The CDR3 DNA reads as TGTGCCAGTAGCCCGGATCCACACCACAGGGATTCGAACTATGGCTACACCTTC. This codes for CASSPDPHHRDSNYGYTF. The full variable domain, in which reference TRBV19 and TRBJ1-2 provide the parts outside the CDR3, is DGGITQSPKYLFRKEGQNVTLSCEQNLNHDAMYWYRQDPGQGLRLIYYSQIVNDFQKGDIAEGYSVSREKKESFPLTVTSAQKNPTAFYLCASSPDPHHRDSNYGYTFGSGTRLTVV.

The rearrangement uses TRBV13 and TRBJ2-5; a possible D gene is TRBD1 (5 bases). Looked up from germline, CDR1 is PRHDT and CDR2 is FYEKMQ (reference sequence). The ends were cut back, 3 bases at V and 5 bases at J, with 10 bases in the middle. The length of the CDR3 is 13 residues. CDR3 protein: CASSLDKRETQYF. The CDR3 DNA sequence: TGTGCCAGCAGCTTGGACAAACGGGAGACCCAGTACTTC. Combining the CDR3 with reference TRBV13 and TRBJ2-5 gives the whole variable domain AAGVIQSPRHLIKEKRETATLKCYPIPRHDTVYWYQQGPGQDPQFLISFYEKMQSDKGSIPDRFSAQQFSDYHSELNMSSLELGDSALYFCASSLDKRETQYFGPGTRLLVL.

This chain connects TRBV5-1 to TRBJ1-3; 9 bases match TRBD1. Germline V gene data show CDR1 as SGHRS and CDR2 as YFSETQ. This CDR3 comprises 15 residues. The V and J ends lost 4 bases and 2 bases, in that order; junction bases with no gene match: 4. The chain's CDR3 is CASSITGGAGNTIYF. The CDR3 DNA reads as TGCGCCAGCAGCATCACAGGGGGCGCTGGAAACACCATATATTTT. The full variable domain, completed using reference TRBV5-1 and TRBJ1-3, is KAGVTQTPRYLIKTRGQQVTLSCSPISGHRSVSWYQQTPGQGLQFLFEYFSETQRNKGNFPGRFSGRQFSNSRSEMNVSTLELGDSALYLCASSITGGAGNTIYFGEGSWLTVV.

CDR3 region: CASRRDRGSHEQYF. CDR3 bases: TGTGCAAGTCGCCGTGATCGGGGGTCTCACGAGCAGTACTTC. The chain combines TRBV12-2 with TRBJ2-7; the D call of TRBD2 is as the table states it, not checked on the DNA. TRBV12-2 is a documented pseudogene. The length of the CDR3 is 14 residues.

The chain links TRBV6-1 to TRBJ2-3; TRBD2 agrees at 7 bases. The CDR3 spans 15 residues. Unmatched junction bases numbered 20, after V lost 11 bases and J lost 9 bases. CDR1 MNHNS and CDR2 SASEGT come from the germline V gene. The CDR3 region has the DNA TGTGCCTCTACGGTTCAGGCTAGCGGCCTTGGGACGCAGTATTTT. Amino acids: CASTVQASGLGTQYF.

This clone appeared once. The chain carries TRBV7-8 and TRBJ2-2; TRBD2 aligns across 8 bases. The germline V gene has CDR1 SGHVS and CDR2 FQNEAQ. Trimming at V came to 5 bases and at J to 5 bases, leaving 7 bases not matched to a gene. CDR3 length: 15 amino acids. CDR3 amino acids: CASSLSGRETGELFF. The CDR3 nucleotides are TGTGCCAGCAGCCTCAGCGGGAGAGAGACCGGGGAGCTGTTTTTT.

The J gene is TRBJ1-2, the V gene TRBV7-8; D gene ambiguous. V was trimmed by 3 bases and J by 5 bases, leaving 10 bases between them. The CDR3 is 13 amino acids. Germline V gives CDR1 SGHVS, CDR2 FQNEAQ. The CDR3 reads CASSFVTEYGYTF. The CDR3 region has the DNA TGTGCCAGCAGCTTCGTCACAGAGTATGGCTACACCTTC. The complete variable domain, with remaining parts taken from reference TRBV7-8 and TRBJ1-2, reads GAGVSQSPRYKVAKRGQDVALRCDPISGHVSLFWYQQALGQGPEFLTYFQNEAQLDKSGLPSDRFFAERPEGSVSTLKIQRTQQEDSAVYLCASSFVTEYGYTFGSGTRLTVV.

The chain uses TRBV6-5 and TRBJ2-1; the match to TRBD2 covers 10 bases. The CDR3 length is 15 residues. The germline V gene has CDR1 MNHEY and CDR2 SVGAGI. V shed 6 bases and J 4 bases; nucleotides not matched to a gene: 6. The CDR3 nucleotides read TGTGCCAGCAGCGGACTAGCGGATTTTTACAATGAGCAGTTCTTC. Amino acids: CASSGLADFYNEQFF.

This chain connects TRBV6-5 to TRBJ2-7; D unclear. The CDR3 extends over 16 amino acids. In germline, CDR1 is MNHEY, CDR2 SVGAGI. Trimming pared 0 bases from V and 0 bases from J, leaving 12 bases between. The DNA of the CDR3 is TGTGCCAGCAGTTACTCTGTAGACACCTACTCCTACGAGCAGTACTTC. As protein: CASSYSVDTYSYEQYF.

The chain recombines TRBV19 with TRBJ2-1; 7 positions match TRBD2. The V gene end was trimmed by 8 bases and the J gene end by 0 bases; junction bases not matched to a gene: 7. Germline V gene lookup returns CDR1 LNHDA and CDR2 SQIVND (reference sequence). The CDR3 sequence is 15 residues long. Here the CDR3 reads CASAGDGSSYNEQFF. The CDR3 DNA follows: TGTGCCAGTGCGGGGGATGGCAGCTCCTACAATGAGCAGTTCTTC.

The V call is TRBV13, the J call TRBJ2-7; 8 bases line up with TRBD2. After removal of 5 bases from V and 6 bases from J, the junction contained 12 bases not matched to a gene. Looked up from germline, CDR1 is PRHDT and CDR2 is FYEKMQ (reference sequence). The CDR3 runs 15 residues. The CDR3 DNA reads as TGTGCCAGCAGCCCGAATCCCGGGAGGGCCGGCGAGCAGTACTTC. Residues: CASSPNPGRAGEQYF.

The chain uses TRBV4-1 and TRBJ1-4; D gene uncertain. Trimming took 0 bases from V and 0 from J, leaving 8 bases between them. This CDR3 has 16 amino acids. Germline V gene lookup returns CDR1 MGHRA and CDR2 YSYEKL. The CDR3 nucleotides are TGCGCCAGCAGCCAAGAATCCATTGCAACTAATGAAAAACTGTTTTTT. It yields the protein CASSQESIATNEKLFF.

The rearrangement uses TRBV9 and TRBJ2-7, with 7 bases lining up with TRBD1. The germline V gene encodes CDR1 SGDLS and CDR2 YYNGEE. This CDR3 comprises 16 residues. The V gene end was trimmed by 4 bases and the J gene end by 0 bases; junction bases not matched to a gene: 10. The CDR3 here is CASSPQGQPFSYEQYF. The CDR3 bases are TGTGCCAGCAGCCCGCAGGGACAGCCGTTCTCCTACGAGCAGTACTTC.

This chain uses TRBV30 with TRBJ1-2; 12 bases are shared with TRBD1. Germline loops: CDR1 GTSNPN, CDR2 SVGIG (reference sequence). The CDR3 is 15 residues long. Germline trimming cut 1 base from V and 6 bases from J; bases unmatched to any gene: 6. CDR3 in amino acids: CAWSEGTGGANGYTF. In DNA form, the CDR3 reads TGTGCCTGGAGTGAAGGGACAGGGGGCGCGAATGGCTACACCTTC. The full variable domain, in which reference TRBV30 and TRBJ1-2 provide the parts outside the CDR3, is SQTIHQWPATLVQPVGSPLSLECTVEGTSNPNLYWYRQAAGRGLQLLFYSVGIGQISSEVPQNLSASRPQDRQFILSSKKLLLSDSGFYLCAWSEGTGGANGYTFGSGTRLTVV.

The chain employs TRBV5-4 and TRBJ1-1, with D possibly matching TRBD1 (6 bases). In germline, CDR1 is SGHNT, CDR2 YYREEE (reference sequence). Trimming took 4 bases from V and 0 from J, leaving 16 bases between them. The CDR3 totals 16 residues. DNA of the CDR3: TGTGCCAGCAGCCCTGGCGGACAGTGGGTGAACACTGAAGCTTTCTTT. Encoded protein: CASSPGGQWVNTEAFF.

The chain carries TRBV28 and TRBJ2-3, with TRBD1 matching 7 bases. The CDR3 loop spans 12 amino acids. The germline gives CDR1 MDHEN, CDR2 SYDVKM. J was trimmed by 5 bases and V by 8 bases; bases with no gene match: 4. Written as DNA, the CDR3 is TGTGCCAGCCAAGGGGGCGGAGATACGCAGTATTTT. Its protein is CASQGGGDTQYF.

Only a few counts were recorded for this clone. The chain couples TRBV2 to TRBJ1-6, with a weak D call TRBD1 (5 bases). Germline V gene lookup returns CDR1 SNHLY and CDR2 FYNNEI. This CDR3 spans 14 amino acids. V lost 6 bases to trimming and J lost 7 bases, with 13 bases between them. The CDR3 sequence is CASRHPGRNSPLHF. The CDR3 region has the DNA TGTGCCAGCAGACACCCAGGGCGGAATTCACCCCTCCACTTT.

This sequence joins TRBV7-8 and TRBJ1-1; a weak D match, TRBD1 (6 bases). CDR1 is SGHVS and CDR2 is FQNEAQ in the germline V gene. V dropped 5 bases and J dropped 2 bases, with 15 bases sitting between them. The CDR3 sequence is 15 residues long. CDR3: CASSPGVGVNTEAFF. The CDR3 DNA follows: TGTGCCAGCAGCCCAGGGGTAGGAGTAAACACTGAAGCTTTCTTT.